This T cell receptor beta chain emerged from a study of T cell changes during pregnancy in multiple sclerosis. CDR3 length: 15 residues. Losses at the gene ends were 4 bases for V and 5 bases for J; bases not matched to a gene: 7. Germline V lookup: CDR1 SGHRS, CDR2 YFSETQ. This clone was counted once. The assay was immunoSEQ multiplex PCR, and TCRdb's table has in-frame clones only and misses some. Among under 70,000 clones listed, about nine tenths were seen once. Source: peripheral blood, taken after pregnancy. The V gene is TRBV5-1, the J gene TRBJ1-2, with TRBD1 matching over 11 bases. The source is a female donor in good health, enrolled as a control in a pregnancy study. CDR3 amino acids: CASSLGQGAEYGYTF. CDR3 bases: TGCGCCAGCAGCCTCGGACAGGGGGCGGAGTATGGCTACACCTTC. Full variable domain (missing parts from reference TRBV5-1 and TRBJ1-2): KAGVTQTPRYLIKTRGQQVTLSCSPISGHRSVSWYQQTPGQGLQFLFEYFSETQRNKGNFPGRFSGRQFSNSRSEMNVSTLELGDSALYLCASSLGQGAEYGYTFGSGTRLTVV.